Presented here are 21 T cell receptor beta chains from one specimen sequenced in a study of OX40 agonist ivuxolimab in advanced cancers. The repertoire was sequenced with immunoSEQ multiplex PCR; TCRdb's copy has only in-frame clones and lacks some. The table includes 14,000 or so clones, just under 80% detected once. This material consisted of CD4+ or CD8+ T cells sorted from blood, taken in a trial of the OX40 agonist ivuxolimab. Receptor source: an adult with an advanced solid tumor such as melanoma, head and neck, liver or kidney cancer.

The chain couples TRBV9 to TRBJ2-1; 8 bases are shared with TRBD2. V trimming: 4 bases; J trimming: 3 bases; junction bases outside the gene matches: 9. The CDR3 is 16 amino acids. Germline CDR1 SGDLS, CDR2 YYNGEE. This CDR3 reads CASSLRGLEDYNEQFF. DNA of the CDR3: TGTGCCAGCAGCCTAAGGGGACTAGAGGACTACAATGAGCAGTTCTTC.

This clone was seen just once. This chain joins TRBV9 and TRBJ2-7; 8 positions agree with TRBD2. CDR1 and CDR2 (germline): SGDLS, YYNGEE. The CDR3 runs to 17 residues. V dropped 3 bases and J dropped 0; count of bases not matched to a gene: 11. The CDR3 spells CASSGQGPGLDSYEQYF. The CDR3, as DNA: TGTGCCAGCAGCGGCCAAGGGCCGGGACTAGACTCCTACGAGCAGTACTTC. The entire variable domain, with the rest obtained from reference TRBV9 and TRBJ2-7, is as follows: DSGVTQTPKHLITATGQRVTLRCSPRSGDLSVYWYQQSLDQGLQFLIQYYNGEERAKGNILERFSAQQFPDLHSELNLSSLELGDSALYFCASSGQGPGLDSYEQYFGPGTRLTVT.

The chain is built from TRBV7-8 and TRBJ2-5, with D tentatively TRBD1 (5 bases). This CDR3 is 13 amino acids long. Germline V CDR1 and CDR2: SGHVS, FQNEAQ. The ends were cut back, 0 bases at V and 4 bases at J, with 6 bases in the middle. The CDR3 is CASSLAQGETQYF. CDR3 DNA: TGTGCCAGCAGCTTAGCGCAGGGAGAGACCCAGTACTTC. Full variable domain (missing parts from reference TRBV7-8 and TRBJ2-5): GAGVSQSPRYKVAKRGQDVALRCDPISGHVSLFWYQQALGQGPEFLTYFQNEAQLDKSGLPSDRFFAERPEGSVSTLKIQRTQQEDSAVYLCASSLAQGETQYFGPGTRLLVL.

The chain recombines TRBV30 with TRBJ2-5, with D perhaps TRBD1 (6 bases). There are 14 residues in the CDR3. Trimming removed 2 bases from V and 5 bases from J, with 15 bases in between. Germline V CDR1 and CDR2: GTSNPN, SVGIG (reference sequence). The CDR3 loop is CAWSRGSGAETQYF. The CDR3 DNA reads as TGTGCCTGGAGTAGGGGGTCAGGGGCGGAGACCCAGTACTTC.

This chain links TRBV4-1 with TRBJ2-1; D not certain. Per the germline V gene, CDR1 is MGHRA and CDR2 is YSYEKL. V was trimmed by 4 bases and J by 10 bases, leaving 17 bases between them. The CDR3 length is 14 residues. The CDR3 loop is CASSRTPGPEEQFF. As DNA, the CDR3 is TGCGCCAGCAGCCGTACCCCGGGCCCCGAAGAGCAGTTCTTC.

J is TRBJ1-2 and V is TRBV6-5, with a possible D match to TRBD1 (6 bases). The germline V and J ends were trimmed by 5 bases and 8 bases, with 18 bases remaining between them. This CDR3 comprises 14 residues. Looked up from germline, CDR1 is MNHEY and CDR2 is SVGAGI. The CDR3 protein is CASSPRLGAEGYTF. The CDR3 bases are TGTGCCAGCAGTCCCCGTCTGGGGGCTGAAGGCTACACCTTC.

The rearrangement joins TRBV7-9 to TRBJ2-3; D unclear. Trimming left V 0 bases short and J 6 bases short, with 4 bases between. The CDR3 consists of 12 residues. Per the germline V gene, CDR1 is SEHNR and CDR2 is FQNEAQ (reference sequence). CDR3 in amino acids: CASSLAWDTQYF. CDR3 nucleotides: TGTGCCAGCAGCTTAGCTTGGGATACGCAGTATTTT.

This clone is termed medium-sized. This chain uses TRBV5-1 with TRBJ2-7; no reliable D call. The CDR3 is 14 amino acids. CDR1 SGHRS and CDR2 YFSETQ come from the germline V gene. The germline V and J ends were trimmed by 3 bases and 2 bases, with 12 bases remaining between them. CDR3 in amino acids: CASSSLGITYEQYF. In DNA form, the CDR3 reads TGCGCCAGCAGCTCTTTGGGGATTACCTACGAGCAGTACTTC.

The V gene is TRBV7-6, the J gene TRBJ2-2, with 9 bases identical to TRBD1. Trimming at V came to 5 bases and at J to 0 bases, leaving 4 bases not matched to a gene. The CDR3 length is 16 residues. Germline CDR1 SGHVS, CDR2 FNYEAQ. The CDR3 sequence: CASSAHRGPNTGELFF. As DNA, the CDR3 is TGTGCCAGCAGCGCCCACAGGGGGCCGAACACCGGGGAGCTGTTTTTT.

This chain uses TRBV27 with TRBJ1-2; D ambiguous. This CDR3 region has 12 residues. CDR1 is MNHEY, CDR2 SMNVEV, per germline (reference sequence). V was pared by 10 bases and J by 2 bases, with 11 bases between. Here the CDR3 reads CATRTENYGYTF. Written as DNA, the CDR3 is TGTGCCACCAGGACGGAGAACTATGGCTACACCTTC.

The V call is TRBV7-8, the J call TRBJ2-1, with D possibly matching TRBD2 (5 bases). The CDR3 is 12 residues long. Trimming pared 1 base from V and 7 bases from J, leaving 5 bases between. Germline CDR1 is SGHVS and CDR2 is FQNEAQ. The CDR3 region is CASSLGRNEQFF. DNA of the CDR3: TGTGCCAGCAGCTTAGGGAGGAATGAGCAGTTCTTC.

This clone was observed a few times. The same CDR3 arises from other DNA sequences in this sample as well. The chain uses TRBV7-9 and TRBJ2-2, with 8 bases that match TRBD2. Germline V gives CDR1 SEHNR, CDR2 FQNEAQ (reference sequence). The CDR3 covers 16 residues. The J segment lost 4 bases and the V segment lost 5 bases, leaving 9 bases of the junction unmatched. The CDR3 DNA follows: TGTGCCAGCAGCGCCCCGGGGGGGGGTTTCACCGGGGAGCTGTTTTTT. It codes for CASSAPGGGFTGELFF.

This clone is deemed medium-sized. This rearrangement joins TRBV2 to TRBJ2-7; either TRBD1 or TRBD2 may supply D (5 bases each). Trimming took 3 bases from V and 7 from J, leaving 16 bases between them. The CDR3 is 14 amino acids. Germline V CDR1 and CDR2: SNHLY, FYNNEI. The CDR3 region has the DNA TGTGCCAGCAGTGATGCGGGCCCACAGGAAGAGCAGTACTTC. It translates to CASSDAGPQEEQYF.

The chain joins TRBV7-8 to TRBJ2-7; a weak D match, TRBD2 (5 bases). The ends were cut back, 1 base at V and 1 base at J, with 14 bases in the middle. The CDR3 is made up of 16 amino acids. CDR1 and CDR2 (germline): SGHVS, FQNEAQ. Here the CDR3 DNA reads TGTGCCAGCAGCTTAGAGTTGGGTGGAGGATCCTACGAGCAGTACTTC. Encoded protein: CASSLELGGGSYEQYF. Full variable domain (missing parts from reference TRBV7-8 and TRBJ2-7): GAGVSQSPRYKVAKRGQDVALRCDPISGHVSLFWYQQALGQGPEFLTYFQNEAQLDKSGLPSDRFFAERPEGSVSTLKIQRTQQEDSAVYLCASSLELGGGSYEQYFGPGTRLTVT.

The chain uses TRBV7-9 and TRBJ2-2; weak D call: TRBD1 (6 bases). The germline V gene encodes CDR1 SEHNR and CDR2 FQNEAQ (reference sequence). The CDR3 loop spans 16 amino acids. V dropped 6 bases and J dropped 2 bases, with 16 bases sitting between them. CDR3 sequence: CASSSRGTINTGELFF. CDR3 DNA sequence: TGTGCCAGCAGTTCCAGAGGGACAATTAACACCGGGGAGCTGTTTTTT.

The chain links TRBV4-1 to TRBJ2-1, with 12 bases identical to TRBD2. Per the germline V gene, CDR1 is MGHRA and CDR2 is YSYEKL. This CDR3 region has 14 residues. With V trimmed by 1 base and J by 12 bases, 4 bases remained unmatched. CDR3 DNA sequence: TGCGCCAGCAGCCAAGTACTAGCGGGAGGCCTGCAGTTCTTC. It specifies CASSQVLAGGLQFF.

This chain uses TRBV5-4 with TRBJ2-7; D gene ambiguous. The CDR3 spans 13 residues. Germline assignment: CDR1 SGHNT and CDR2 YYREEE (reference sequence). V was cut by 3 bases and J by 0 bases, with 7 bases left in between. Here the CDR3 DNA reads TGTGCCAGCAGCTACGCCAGCTCCTACGAGCAGTACTTC. It translates to CASSYASSYEQYF.

The genes are TRBV6-9 and TRBJ1-1; TRBD1 matches 9 bases. Germline CDR1 and CDR2: MNHGY and SVAAGI. The CDR3 spans 14 residues. V gave up 2 bases and J gave up 4 bases; unmatched junction bases: 2. CDR3 in amino acids: CASSYGTGFTEAFF. CDR3 nucleotide sequence: TGTGCCAGCAGTTATGGGACAGGGTTCACTGAAGCTTTCTTT.

J is TRBJ2-7 and V is TRBV11-3; D is undetermined. The germline gives CDR1 SGHNT, CDR2 YENEEA. V lost 8 bases and J 2 bases, leaving 13 bases between the germline ends. This CDR3 comprises 13 residues. CDR3 coding DNA: TGTGCCAGCCGAATTTCAAGTGCCTACGAGCAGTACTTC. This sequence encodes CASRISSAYEQYF.

This chain links TRBV7-3 with TRBJ2-1, with D maybe TRBD2 (6 bases). CDR1 is SGHTA and CDR2 is FQGTGA in the germline V gene. The CDR3 totals 15 residues. Deletions cut 5 bases from V and 4 bases from J, with 15 bases between. The CDR3 DNA is TGTGCCAGCAGCCCATACCCCGGGACTTACAATGAGCAGTTCTTC. This encodes CASSPYPGTYNEQFF.

This rearrangement joins TRBV5-1 to TRBJ1-3, with D possibly TRBD1 on 5 matching bases. The CDR3 runs 16 residues. Trimming left V 4 bases short and J 2 bases short, with 16 bases between. The germline V gene encodes CDR1 SGHRS and CDR2 YFSETQ. CDR3 region: CASSPSQGVTGNTIYF. In DNA, the CDR3 is TGCGCCAGCAGCCCGTCGCAGGGTGTTACTGGAAACACCATATATTTT.